Sequencing of this T cell receptor beta chain was carried out in a study of cytomegalovirus exposure and HLA in healthy donors (dated by TCRdb to about 2017). A note on the overall study: An earlier analysis of 587 of the donors reported roughly 300 Gb of sequence data and around 110 million unique TCR beta sequences obtained from some 200 million T cells. Among several hundred genotyped donors of the cohort, an average of about 240,000 unique TCR beta nucleotide sequences was sequenced per donor, of which 15% to 20% were non-productive. HLA typing covered class I and class II loci at four-digit resolution. To predict cytomegalovirus infection status, the study brought together high-throughput TCR immunosequencing, statistical association of individual TCRs with disease status, and machine learning. To decide whether each TCR beta V gene segment behaved as functional or pseudogenic, an earlier analysis of nearly 600 of the donors relied on high-throughput TCR beta sequencing. In the later analysis, no new phenotypic data were used to find candidate immune exposures; instead, reliance was placed on TCR beta sequences and their occurrence across donors. In a later genetic analysis, genome-wide SNP genotypes for about 55% of the roughly 670 donors were used, and that subset was treated as a discovery cohort. Along with the approximately 700-subject first cohort, a separate validation cohort of more than 90 different subjects was used. The study aimed to test whether signatures of past pathogen exposure could be identified by cataloging public T cell receptors. Every repertoire in the discovery cohort had been generated on one and the same sequencing platform. About five DR-DQ haplotypes were handled as single units for association and clustering because linkage in the cohort was strong. A later analysis re-examined previously published TCR beta repertoires from 610 or so donors and added high-resolution HLA genotyping to investigate patterns of TCR occurrence. Roughly 320 gigabases of sequencing data and around 85 million unique TCR sequences made up an early release that covered roughly 670 HLA-typed donors. Alongside the repertoire data, information on donor age, sex, ethnicity and CMV serostatus was compiled. The T cell repertoires of some 670 subjects were profiled by immunosequencing and related to cytomegalovirus serostatus. Typing coverage differed by locus: A, B, C, DRB1 and DQB1 were typed in roughly 629-640 donors, DQA1 in about 500, DPA1 in approximately 610, and DPB1 in 472. Of the 350 to 450 genotyped donors, about 80% fell in the genetic ancestry cluster associated with self-reported Caucasian donors. Here is what the overall study found, with its caveats: In vitro tests confirmed that a few of the cytomegalovirus-associated TCR beta chains recognize cytomegalovirus antigens. The only immune exposure information available for the cohort was CMV serostatus. According to a later analysis, TCR association rates differed among HLA loci, with DRB1 alleles showing the most associated TCRs and HLA-C alleles showing the fewest. The sequencing pipeline was judged likely to have produced a cluster of highly shared sequence variants as a technical artifact. Linkage disequilibrium might explain the correlated functional status among segregating V segments, but an unknown experimental factor could not be ruled out. The earlier analysis of some 540 of the donors excluded approximately 17 rarely observed V segments, including chromosome 9 orphons, because counts were too low. Broadly in line with IMGT annotations, most TCR beta V segments showed up in productive rearrangements about 87% or about 30% of the time in an earlier analysis of 450 to 750 of the donors. Sequencing depth was assumed to be roughly uniform across donors in the presence/absence analyses, though that assumption may not hold. According to a later genetic analysis, donors in an Asian-associated ancestry cluster had fewer N-insertions in productive TCRs than the approximately 700-donor mean. A further reported finding was that TCR beta sequences accurately predicted the HLA-A and HLA-B alleles for most subjects in the first cohort. A later analysis reported that several top co-occurrence clusters appeared linked to parvovirus B19, influenza, CMV and Epstein-Barr virus. The authors suggested that the approach could potentially be extended to other disease states and immunological phenotypes. A later analysis found that most CMV-associated TCR beta chains appeared HLA-restricted, with HLA associations seemingly driven largely by CMV exposure. Across donors, most TCR sequences were observed very rarely, whereas some public TCRs were present in many individuals. A later analysis associated about 17,000 TCR beta sequences with specific HLA alleles at a false discovery rate of 0.05. Cytomegalovirus status was reported to be diagnosed by the classifier with high specificity and sensitivity in both the original and validation cohorts. Assigning TCR associations to individual alleles was difficult when HLA alleles, especially DR and DQ, strongly co-occurred. A later analysis found that HLA-associated TCR beta chains were more clonally expanded and had lower generation probabilities than equally common non-associated chains. Because HLA typing was unavailable for some donors at each locus, only the typed subset was used in association tests. In this cohort, only TCR beta chains were sequenced, and detectable features were limited by the absence of alpha or paired-chain data. V-gene and J-gene trimming of TCR beta chains was associated with a missense DCLRE1C variant in a later genetic analysis, and the association was replicated in an independent cohort. The study gave a list of 150 to 200 TCR beta chains associated with cytomegalovirus.

The cohort was made up of roughly 670 healthy bone marrow donors. Cohort members were all nominally healthy when sampled, although unrecorded immune exposures were likely present. The donor tested CMV seropositive and was one of the 289 seropositive cohort members. A peripheral blood sample was provided by each donor, and peripheral blood mononuclear cells were used for TCR beta sequencing. Genomic DNA extraction from the blood cell samples was performed with the Qiagen DNeasy Blood Extraction Kit. Comments on this clone: It has no known antigen specificity. No much larger clonotype is one base removed from it; base qualities were not supplied.

Libraries came from the immunoSEQ multiplex PCR assay. For the multiplex PCR, a mixture combining 60 forward primers for TCR Vbeta segments and 13 reverse primers for TCR Jbeta segments was used. Amplification of the CDR3 region of rearranged TCR beta genes was performed with a multiplex PCR assay on genomic DNA. Amplified TCR beta libraries were sequenced as 87-base-pair reads on the Illumina HiSeq System. Turning to the authors' computational methods: In a later analysis, tens of millions of unique TCR beta chains were counted across the 500 to 850 repertoires, and around 10 million of these chains were shared by at least two donors. Raw reads were error-corrected and collapsed into unique sequences with a nearest-neighbor algorithm that merged closely related sequences to remove PCR and sequencing errors. Alignment of CDR3 sequences to IMGT reference sequences was used to assign V, D and J gene segments. For a sequence to be retained, at least a six-nucleotide match to both a V gene segment and a J gene segment was required. A rearrangement was called productive if the CDR3 had no stop codons and remained in frame with V and J, and every other rearrangement was called non-productive. Following IMGT convention, CDR3 was defined as the stretch from the second conserved V-encoded cysteine to the conserved J-encoded phenylalanine. Sequences without an unambiguous match to a single V gene segment were excluded from the earlier analysis of about 600 of the donors. In an earlier analysis of 587 of the donors, a V segment was called functional when productive rearrangements were above 56.7%, and segregating when the standard deviation between donors exceeded 5%. A statistical classification framework was built for diagnosing cytomegalovirus status from the catalog of TCR beta chain sequences. In a later analysis, TCR nucleotide sequences were compared against IMGT/GENE-DB human TR gene sequences so that V and J genes could be assigned. Using the TCRdist pipeline, a later analysis assigned CDR3 sequences along with most-parsimonious VDJ recombination scenarios. In a later analysis, each TCR beta chain was defined by its CDR3 amino acid sequence together with its V-gene family, and reads lacking a unique V-gene family were excluded. As a way to deal with suspected cross-contamination and a sequencing artifact, a later analysis dropped over 550 nucleotide sequences that were highly shared and had low generation probability. In a later analysis, a clonal expansion index for each public chain was calculated from normalized within-repertoire ranks of inferred template counts. In a later analysis, generation probabilities were computed using a VDJ recombination model fitted to out-of-frame rearrangements, and the results were checked against IGoR. A later analysis scored TCR-TCR, TCR-HLA and TCR-CMV co-occurrence with hypergeometric tests, applying a repertoire-size bias correction to TCR pairs. In a later analysis, false discovery rates were estimated by permuting HLA or CMV assignments 20 times. In a later analysis, co-occurring TCRs were grouped using DBSCAN, with TCRdist sequence similarity added in when clustering inside HLA-allele-positive subsets. Repertoires with fewer than 30,000 or more than 120,000 public chains were left out of co-occurrence clustering, as were about 5 repertoires with anomalous nucleotide sharing. Not all clones reach the TCRdb copy of this immuneACCESS table, which keeps in-frame sequences only. Checked studies attribute under half of the gap to unresolved V genes and leave the rest unexplained. V, J and clone size were drawn from that table, and D and trimming were deduced from the DNA. This sample is represented by roughly 150,000 clones; roughly 82% of them were singletons. The top ten constitute about 5.2% of the sample.

The sequence was obtained from a man aged 30 to 45 in good health and CMV-seropositive. The sequencing sample was made of PBMCs.

The CDR3 has the sequence CASSPGQGRNTEAFF. The nucleotides read TGTGCCAGCAGCCCTGGACAGGGCCGGAACACTGAAGCTTTCTTT. The chain couples TRBV5-4 to TRBJ1-1; the central 8 bases match TRBD1. Including cysteine and phenylalanine, the CDR3 has 15 amino acids. The read is trimmed to its CDR3 DNA, 45 bases read in frame from base 1. The germline V gene (reference sequence) provides CDR1 SGHNT and CDR2 YYREEE. From V the trimming removes 4 bases and from J it removes 1 base, while the gene matches leave 6 bases of the junction unaccounted for.